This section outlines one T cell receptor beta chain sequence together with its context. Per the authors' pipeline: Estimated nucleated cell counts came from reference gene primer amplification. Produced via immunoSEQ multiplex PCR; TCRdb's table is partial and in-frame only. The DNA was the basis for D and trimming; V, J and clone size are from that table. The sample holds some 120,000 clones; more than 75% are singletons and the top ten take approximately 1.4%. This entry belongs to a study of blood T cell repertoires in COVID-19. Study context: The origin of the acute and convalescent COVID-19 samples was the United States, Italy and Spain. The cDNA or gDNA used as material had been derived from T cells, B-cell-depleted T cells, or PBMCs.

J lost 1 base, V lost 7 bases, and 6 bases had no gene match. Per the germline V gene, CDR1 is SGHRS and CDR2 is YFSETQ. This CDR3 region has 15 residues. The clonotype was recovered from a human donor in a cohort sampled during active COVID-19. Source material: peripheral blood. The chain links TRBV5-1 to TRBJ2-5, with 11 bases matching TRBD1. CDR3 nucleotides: TGCGCCAGCGGGACAGGGGGGTCGACCCAAGAGACCCAGTACTTC. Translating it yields CASGTGGSTQETQYF.